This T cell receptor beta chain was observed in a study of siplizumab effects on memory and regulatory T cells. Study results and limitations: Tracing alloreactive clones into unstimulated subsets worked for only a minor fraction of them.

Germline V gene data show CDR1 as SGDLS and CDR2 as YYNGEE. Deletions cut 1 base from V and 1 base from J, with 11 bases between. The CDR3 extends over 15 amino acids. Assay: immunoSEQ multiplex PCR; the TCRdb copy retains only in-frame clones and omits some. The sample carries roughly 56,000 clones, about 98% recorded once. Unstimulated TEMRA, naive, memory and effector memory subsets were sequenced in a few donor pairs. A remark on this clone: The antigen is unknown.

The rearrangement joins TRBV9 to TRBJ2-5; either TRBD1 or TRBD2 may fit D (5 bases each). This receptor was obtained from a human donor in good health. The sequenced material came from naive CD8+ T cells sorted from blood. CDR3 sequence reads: CASSVLRGGQETQYF. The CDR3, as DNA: TGTGCCAGCAGCGTATTGAGGGGTGGCCAAGAGACCCAGTACTTC.